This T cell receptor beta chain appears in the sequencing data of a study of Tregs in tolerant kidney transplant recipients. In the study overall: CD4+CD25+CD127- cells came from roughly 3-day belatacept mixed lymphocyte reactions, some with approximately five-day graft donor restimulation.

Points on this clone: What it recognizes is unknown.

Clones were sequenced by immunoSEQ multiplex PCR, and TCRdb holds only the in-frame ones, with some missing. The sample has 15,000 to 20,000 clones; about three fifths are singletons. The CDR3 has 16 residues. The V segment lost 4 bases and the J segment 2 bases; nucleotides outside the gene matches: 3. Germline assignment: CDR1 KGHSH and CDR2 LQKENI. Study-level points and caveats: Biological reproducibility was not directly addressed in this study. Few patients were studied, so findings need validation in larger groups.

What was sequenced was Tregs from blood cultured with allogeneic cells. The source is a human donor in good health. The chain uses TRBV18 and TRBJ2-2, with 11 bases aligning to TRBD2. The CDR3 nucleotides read TGTGCCAGCTCACTCCTAGCGGGGGGAAACACCGGGGAGCTGTTTTTT. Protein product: CASSLLAGGNTGELFF.